The 6 T cell receptor beta chains below were found in one sample sequenced in a study of regulatory T cells in long-lasting Graves disease. Time point specified: newly diagnosed GD, antithyroid drugs for less than 3 months. Scientists built the TCR library using RNA that was extracted from PBMCs. Relying on iRepertoire HTBI primers and Arm-PCR of CDR3 regions, the team built TCR beta libraries. TCRdb fed the multiplex PCR reads into MiXCR, producing one record per CDR3 protein. The profile shows about 540,000 distinct CDR3 sequences, roughly 13% of them singletons. The data were also submitted as part of a second study, on T cells in Graves' hyperthyroidism and ophthalmopathy.

The source was peripheral blood mononuclear cells (PBMCs), collected at new diagnosis, from a patient treated with antithyroid drugs. The receptors derive from a man aged 25-45 years with Graves disease.

This clonotype was seen ten or more times. The germline gene is not matched at one end of the junction; a read error may be the cause. The V gene is TRBV6-1, the J gene TRBJ2-2, with D perhaps TRBD1 (6 bases). The V gene's germline CDR1 is MNHNS and CDR2 SASEGT. The CDR3 spans 17 residues. CDR3: CASREGTRYANTGELFF. As DNA, the CDR3 is TGTGCCAGCAGAGAAGGGACAAGATATGCGAACACCGGGGAGCTGTTTTTT.

J is TRBJ2-1 and V is TRBV18; unclear D gene. Germline assignment: CDR1 KGHSH and CDR2 LQKENI. CDR3 size: 15 residues. V was cut by 3 bases and J by 8 bases, with 17 bases left in between. The CDR3 DNA follows: TGTGCCAGCTCACCTCAGTCTGGCAGCAATTATGAGCAGTTCTTC. As protein: CASSPQSGSNYEQFF.

This clonotype was counted at least ten times. The chain uses TRBV5-1 and TRBJ2-7, with TRBD2 matching 10 bases. Trimming took 0 bases from V and 6 from J; bases not matched to a gene: 9. Germline CDR1 and CDR2: SGHRS and YFSETQ. The CDR3 is 16 residues long. The CDR3 spells CASSLVSTSGTGEQYF. The CDR3 DNA follows: TGCGCCAGCAGCTTGGTATCAACTAGCGGGACGGGCGAGCAGTACTTC. Full variable domain (remainder filled in from reference TRBV5-1 and TRBJ2-7): KAGVTQTPRYLIKTRGQQVTLSCSPISGHRSVSWYQQTPGQGLQFLFEYFSETQRNKGNFPGRFSGRQFSNSRSEMNVSTLELGDSALYLCASSLVSTSGTGEQYFGPGTRLTVT.

Ten or more counts support this clonotype. The J gene is TRBJ2-7, the V gene TRBV12-3 or TRBV12-4; possible D gene TRBD1, 6 bases. The V and J ends lost 6 bases and 5 bases respectively, with 14 bases between them. This CDR3 region has 13 residues. CDR3 in DNA: TGTGCCAGCAGGCTTACAGGGTTCGACGAGCAGTACTTC. It codes for CASRLTGFDEQYF.

This clonotype came up many times. The J gene is TRBJ2-6, the V gene TRBV12-3 or TRBV12-4, with a weak D call TRBD1 (6 bases). The CDR3 has 14 residues. V was clipped by 3 bases and J by 5 bases, with 8 bases between them. The CDR3 bases are TGTGCCAGCAGTTTCGGGACAAGGGCCAACGTCCTGACTTTC. Its protein product is CASSFGTRANVLTF.

Notes on this clonotype: A read error may produce the germline difference seen at one junction end. The chain is built from TRBV6-4 and TRBJ2-3, with 13 nucleotides matching TRBD2. The CDR3 runs 15 residues. The germline V gene has CDR1 MRHNA and CDR2 SNTAGT. CDR3 nucleotide sequence: TGTGCCAGCAGTTACGGACTAGCGGGAGCAGATACGCGGTATTTT. Protein product: CASSYGLAGADTRYF.